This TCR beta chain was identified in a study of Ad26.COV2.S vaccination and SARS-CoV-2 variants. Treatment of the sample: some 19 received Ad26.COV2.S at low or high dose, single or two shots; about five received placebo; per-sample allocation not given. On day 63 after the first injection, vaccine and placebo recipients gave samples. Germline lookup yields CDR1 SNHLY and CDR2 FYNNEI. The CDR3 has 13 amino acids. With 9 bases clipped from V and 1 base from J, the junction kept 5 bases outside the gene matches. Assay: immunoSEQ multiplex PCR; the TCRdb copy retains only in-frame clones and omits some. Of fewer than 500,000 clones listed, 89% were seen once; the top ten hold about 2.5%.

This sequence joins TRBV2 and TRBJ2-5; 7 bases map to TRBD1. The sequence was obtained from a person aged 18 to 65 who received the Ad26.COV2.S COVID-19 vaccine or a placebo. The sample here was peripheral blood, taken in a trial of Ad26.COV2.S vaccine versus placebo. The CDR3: CARSQGRQETQYF. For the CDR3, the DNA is TGTGCCAGGTCACAGGGGCGCCAAGAGACCCAGTACTTC.